What follows describes a single T cell receptor (beta chain). This entry belongs to a study of blood T cell repertoires in COVID-19. Study in general: The cDNA or gDNA used as material had been derived from T cells, B-cell-depleted T cells, or PBMCs.

As handled by the study authors: Researchers report that nucleated cell counts were estimated from reference gene primer amplification. Sequencing used immunoSEQ multiplex PCR; TCRdb keeps in-frame clones, though not all of them. V and J calls and clone size are those listed in that table; D and trimming were worked out from the DNA. The data show under 100,000 clones, around 81% seen once. The CDR3 has 15 amino acids. The trim removed 4 bases at V and 4 bases at J, leaving 4 bases unmatched. The germline gives CDR1 SGHRS, CDR2 YFSETQ. This clonotype was sampled from a woman in her 70s with acute or convalescent COVID-19. Sequences were obtained from peripheral blood. This chain uses TRBV5-1 with TRBJ2-1, with 11 positions matching TRBD2. The CDR3, as DNA: TGCGCCAGCAGCCTACTAGCGGGGGAATACAATGAGCAGTTCTTC. This codes for CASSLLAGEYNEQFF.